This entry features one TCR beta chain sequence. Its specificity is not known. Profiled with immunoSEQ multiplex PCR; TCRdb holds only in-frame clones, not every one. The table records 71,000 or so clones, roughly 72% of them present only once. This record comes from a study of vaccination effects on CD4 cells after COVID-19. The J segment lost 1 base and the V segment lost 4 bases, leaving 5 bases of the junction unmatched. The CDR3 spans 15 residues. Germline V gene sequence: CDR1 KGHSH, CDR2 LQKENI. The ViraFEST assay expanded antigen-specific CD4+ T cells with viral peptide pools before sequencing. Researchers isolated CD4+ T cells once around 11 days of culture had elapsed. Having tested negative for nucleocapsid antibodies, the vaccine recipients showed no prior SARS-CoV-2 infection.

J is TRBJ1-1 and V is TRBV18; 8 bases align to TRBD1. The clonotype originates from a human donor who received a COVID-19 vaccine. The specimen comprised CD4+ T cells from PBMCs cultured with HCoV-OC43 spike peptides, sampled before COVID-19 vaccination. The subset denotes: HCoV-OC43 spike overlapping peptide pool stimulation. CDR3 region: CASSLNRGGNTEAFF. DNA of the CDR3: TGTGCCAGCTCACTCAACAGGGGGGGGAACACTGAAGCTTTCTTT.